This paragraph covers one TCR beta chain sequence. What it binds is not known. The sample belongs to a study of T-cell memory formation after mild COVID-19. Study context: Among the donors, TCR clusters were largely specific to each donor. Study results and limitations: Whether day 37 second-wave clones are SARS-CoV-2-specific was not confirmed. While clones contracting from day 15 to 85 were balanced between CD4 and CD8, later expanders leaned CD4+.

5'RACE primed from the constant segment yielded TCR alpha and TCR beta cDNA libraries bearing sample barcodes and UMIs. Via MiXCR, TCRdb re-called the 5' RACE reads, giving one row per CDR3 protein. The sample lists 300,000 to 400,000 distinct CDR3 sequences, over 10% occurring once. The junction had 12 bases not matched to a gene; V was cut back by 4 bases and J by 9 bases. The CDR3 consists of 16 residues. CDR1 and CDR2 from the germline V gene are SGHAT and FQNNGV. The gene calls are TRBV11-2 and TRBJ1-6; 7 bases align to TRBD1. The sequence was collected from a man aged 18-30 years who had mild COVID-19 (a few samples of this study predate the infection). Cell type and time point are not known. Sequenced material: PBMCs or a T cell subset sorted from them (not recorded which). The CDR3 loop reads CASSSTGFGHFSPLHF. CDR3 nucleotides: TGTGCCAGCAGCTCGACAGGGTTCGGGCATTTTTCACCCCTCCACTTT.